This T cell receptor beta chain was identified during a study of blood T cell repertoires in COVID-19. Study details: Both acute and convalescent COVID-19 samples were obtained from the United States, Italy and Spain. PBMCs, B-cell-depleted T cells, or T cells were the source of the cDNA or gDNA that made up the material.

Trimming cost V 4 bases and J 8 bases; bases outside gene matches: 14. Germline loops: CDR1 LGHNA, CDR2 YNFKEQ. The CDR3 totals 16 residues. Study processing details: Reference gene primer amplification in the assay estimated nucleated cell counts. The table came from immunoSEQ multiplex PCR; TCRdb's copy has only in-frame clones and leaves some out. The DNA gave D and trimming, while V, J and clone size come from that table. Found here are roughly 200,000 clones, 88% of them singletons; the top ten hold approximately 1.6%. The chain joins TRBV4-2 to TRBJ2-1; 7 positions agree with TRBD1. What was sequenced was peripheral blood. This clonotype was sampled from a man aged 65 to 85 with acute or convalescent COVID-19. CDR3 in DNA: TGTGCCAGCAGCCCAAAACAGGGGTTGTTTTTTGATGAGCAGTTCTTC. Amino acids: CASSPKQGLFFDEQFF.